One and the same sample provided the 20 T cell receptor beta chains below, sequenced in a study of memory CD4+ T cells and cytomegalovirus serostatus. TCRdb keeps only in-frame clones here, not all; method: immunoSEQ multiplex PCR. The sample shows 30,000 to 40,000 clones, roughly four fifths of them seen only once. The sort gate was single viable CD3+CD4+CD8-CD45RO+ cells for memory CD4+ T cells. Sequencing input: memory CD4+ T cells from blood. The receptors come from an adult in good health and CMV-seronegative.

The chain carries TRBV11-1 and TRBJ1-2; D gene unclear. The CDR3 loop spans 13 amino acids. Trimming took off 1 base at V and 2 bases at J, with 5 bases between the two ends. CDR1 and CDR2 (germline): SGHAT, FQDESV (reference sequence). CDR3: CASSLGENYGYTF. The CDR3 DNA sequence: TGTGCCAGCAGCTTAGGGGAAAACTATGGCTACACCTTC.

The V and J genes are TRBV13 and TRBJ1-2; D is uncertain. Germline CDR1 reads PRHDT; CDR2 reads FYEKMQ (reference sequence). This CDR3 spans 14 amino acids. V gave up 5 bases and J gave up 8 bases, with 18 bases separating them. DNA of the CDR3: TGTGCCAGCAGCCCACGGGTCCCGTGGGAGGGCTACACCTTC. Translating gives CASSPRVPWEGYTF.

J is TRBJ2-2 and V is TRBV6-6; unclear D gene. Trimming cost V 1 base and J 2 bases, with 8 bases left between them. This CDR3 has 15 amino acids. The germline gives CDR1 MNHNY, CDR2 SVGAGI (reference sequence). In DNA, the CDR3 is TGTGCCAGCAGTTACTTCGGAGACAACACCGGGGAGCTGTTTTTT. Amino acid sequence: CASSYFGDNTGELFF.

V gene TRBV7-9 combines with J gene TRBJ2-1; 10 bases line up with TRBD1. After removal of 3 bases from V and 8 bases from J, the junction contained 13 bases not matched to a gene. This CDR3 region has 17 residues. Germline V gives CDR1 SEHNR, CDR2 FQNEAQ (reference sequence). The CDR3 sequence is CASSLRALGQGYDEQFF. In DNA form, the CDR3 reads TGTGCCAGCAGCTTGCGAGCCTTGGGACAGGGGTATGATGAGCAGTTCTTC.

The chain couples TRBV5-5 to TRBJ2-6, with 8 positions matching TRBD2. The CDR3 has 18 amino acids. Germline CDR1 SGHKS, CDR2 YYEKEE (reference sequence). The trim removed 4 bases at V and 2 bases at J, leaving 11 bases unmatched. In nucleotides, the CDR3 is TGTGCCAGCAGCCCCTCAGCGGGGGCGCCCACTGGGGCCAACGTCCTGACTTTC. Protein product: CASSPSAGAPTGANVLTF.

The chain has TRBV5-4 and TRBJ2-7; possibly TRBD2 for D (6 bases). The CDR3 consists of 12 residues. The germline V and J ends were trimmed by 3 bases and 6 bases, with 10 bases remaining between them. Germline loops: CDR1 SGHNT, CDR2 YYREEE (reference sequence). The CDR3 is CASSWDSREQYF. DNA for the CDR3: TGTGCCAGCAGCTGGGACTCTCGCGAGCAGTACTTC.

In this sample, this clone turned up a few times. The chain carries TRBV11-2 and TRBJ1-3; 9 bases are shared with TRBD1. The germline V gene has CDR1 SGHAT and CDR2 FQNNGV. The CDR3 covers 14 residues. Losses at the gene ends were 5 bases for V and 2 bases for J; bases not matched to a gene: 1. This CDR3 reads CASSRDRAGNTIYF. The CDR3 DNA sequence: TGTGCCAGCAGCCGGGACAGGGCTGGAAACACCATATATTTT.

The chain uses TRBV7-2 and TRBJ2-3; 7 bases align to TRBD2. The V segment lost 11 bases and the J segment 6 bases; nucleotides outside the gene matches: 11. Germline V CDR1 and CDR2: SGHTA, FQGNSA. The CDR3 sequence is 13 residues long. CDR3 sequence: CAGQAGRMDTQYF. DNA of the CDR3: TGTGCCGGCCAAGCGGGGCGAATGGATACGCAGTATTTT.

The chain is built from TRBV19 and TRBJ2-3, with 8 bases aligning to TRBD2. CDR1 and CDR2 (germline): LNHDA, SQIVND (reference sequence). The CDR3 sequence is 16 residues long. V lost 3 bases to trimming and J lost 2 bases; unmatched junction nucleotides: 7. The CDR3 DNA is TGTGCCAGTAGTATTTTGGCGGGGGGCAACACAGATACGCAGTATTTT. This codes for CASSILAGGNTDTQYF.

The chain uses TRBV7-6 and TRBJ2-1; 14 bases map to TRBD2. The ends lost 4 bases at V and 5 bases at J; junction bases unmatched: 1. The CDR3 is 15 residues long. Germline CDR1 SGHVS, CDR2 FNYEAQ. Written as DNA, the CDR3 is TGTGCCAGCAGCTGGGGACTAGCGGGGGACAATGAGCAGTTCTTC. It codes for CASSWGLAGDNEQFF.

The chain is built from TRBV9 and TRBJ1-2; D not certain. The CDR3 contains 15 residues. Germline V gives CDR1 SGDLS, CDR2 YYNGEE. Trimming removed 0 bases at V and 5 bases at J, with 14 bases between. In DNA form, the CDR3 reads TGTGCCAGCAGCGTAGTAATGGGGTCTGGGTATGGCTACACCTTC. It specifies CASSVVMGSGYGYTF.

The CDR3 region is CASSQDLRDLANYGYTF. Written as DNA, the CDR3 is TGTGCCAGCAGCCAAGATCTTAGGGACCTTGCTAACTATGGCTACACCTTC. V gene TRBV4-2 combines with J gene TRBJ1-2; the D gene is possibly TRBD1 (5 bases). This CDR3 has 17 amino acids. Germline V gene lookup returns CDR1 LGHNA and CDR2 YNFKEQ. V dropped 0 bases and J dropped 0 bases, with 14 bases sitting between them.

The chain employs TRBV30 and TRBJ1-6, with TRBD1 as a possible D gene (6 bases). V was shortened by 5 bases and J by 10 bases, with 18 bases between the two germline ends. CDR1 and CDR2 from the germline V gene are GTSNPN and SVGIG (reference sequence). This CDR3 is 14 amino acids long. CDR3 sequence reads: CAWSIEGEGSPLHF. The CDR3 DNA reads as TGTGCCTGGTCGATCGAGGGGGAAGGCTCACCCCTCCACTTT.

The chain recombines TRBV15 with TRBJ2-1; D is possibly TRBD1 or TRBD2 (5 bases each). CDR3 length: 13 amino acids. Germline loops: CDR1 LNHNV, CDR2 YYDKDF (reference sequence). Deletions cut 8 bases from V and 9 bases from J, with 17 bases between. The CDR3 DNA follows: TGTGCCACCGGGACGGACCTTCGAGGTGAGCAGTTCTTC. Protein sequence: CATGTDLRGEQFF. Combining the CDR3 with reference TRBV15 and TRBJ2-1 gives the whole variable domain DAMVIQNPRYQVTQFGKPVTLSCSQTLNHNVMYWYQQKSSQAPKLLFHYYDKDFNNEADTPDNFQSRRPNTSFCFLDIRSPGLGDTAMYLCATGTDLRGEQFFGPGTRLTVL.

The CDR3 loop is CASSLGIGETYNEQFF. CDR3 sequence (DNA): TGCGCCAGCAGCTTGGGAATAGGGGAAACCTACAATGAGCAGTTCTTC. This chain connects TRBV5-1 to TRBJ2-1; tentative D call: TRBD1 (5 bases). Trimming removed 0 bases at V and 2 bases at J, with 12 bases between. Germline V CDR1 and CDR2: SGHRS, YFSETQ. This CDR3 is 16 amino acids long.

This clone was detected a few times. J is TRBJ1-1 and V is TRBV5-1; no definite D call. CDR1 is SGHRS, CDR2 YFSETQ, per germline. CDR3 size: 14 residues. V dropped 0 bases and J dropped 8 bases, with 14 bases sitting between them. As DNA, the CDR3 is TGCGCCAGCAGCTTGGGGTTGGGAGGCCGGGAAGCTTTCTTT. Translating gives CASSLGLGGREAFF.

The rearrangement links TRBV30 to TRBJ2-3; 8 nucleotides line up with TRBD2. Germline CDR1 reads GTSNPN; CDR2 reads SVGIG (reference sequence). This CDR3 is built from 12 residues. V shed 8 bases and J 5 bases; nucleotides not matched to a gene: 6. CDR3 protein: CAGGLGQDTQYF. The CDR3 DNA reads TGTGCCGGGGGACTAGGGCAAGATACGCAGTATTTT.

V and J are TRBV10-3 and TRBJ2-7; D gene unclear. V was shortened by 2 bases and J by 1 base, with 6 bases between the two germline ends. Germline V lookup: CDR1 ENHRY, CDR2 SYGVKD. CDR3 length: 13 residues. For the CDR3, the DNA is TGTGCCATCAGTGAGATAAATTCCTACGAGCAGTACTTC. Protein: CAISEINSYEQYF.

This chain uses TRBV30 with TRBJ2-3; 8 bases are a match to TRBD2. In germline, CDR1 is GTSNPN, CDR2 SVGIG (reference sequence). CDR3 length: 15 residues. V was pared by 1 base and J by 5 bases, with 8 bases of the junction left unmatched. DNA for the CDR3: TGTGCCTGGAGTGCGGGGGGGCGGTCGGTAGATACGCAGTATTTT. Amino acids: CAWSAGGRSVDTQYF.

The chain carries TRBV6-5 and TRBJ1-5; TRBD1 agrees at 9 bases. Germline lookup yields CDR1 MNHEY and CDR2 SVGAGI. Germline trimming cut 4 bases from V and 7 bases from J; bases unmatched to any gene: 11. This CDR3 has 16 residues. The CDR3 nucleotides read TGTGCCAGCAGTTCTTTACAGGGGGCGGGTAACCAGCCCCAGCATTTT. It yields the protein CASSSLQGAGNQPQHF.